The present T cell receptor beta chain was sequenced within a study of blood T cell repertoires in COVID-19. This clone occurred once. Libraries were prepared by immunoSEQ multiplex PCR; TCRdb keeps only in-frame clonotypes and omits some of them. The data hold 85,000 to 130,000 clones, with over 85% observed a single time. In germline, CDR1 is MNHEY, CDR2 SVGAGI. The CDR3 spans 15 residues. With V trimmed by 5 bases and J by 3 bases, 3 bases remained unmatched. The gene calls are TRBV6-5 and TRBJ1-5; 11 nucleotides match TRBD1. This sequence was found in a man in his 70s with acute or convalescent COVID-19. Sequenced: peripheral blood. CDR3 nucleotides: TGTGCCAGCAGTAAGGACAGGGGGCACAATCAGCCCCAGCATTTT. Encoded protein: CASSKDRGHNQPQHF.